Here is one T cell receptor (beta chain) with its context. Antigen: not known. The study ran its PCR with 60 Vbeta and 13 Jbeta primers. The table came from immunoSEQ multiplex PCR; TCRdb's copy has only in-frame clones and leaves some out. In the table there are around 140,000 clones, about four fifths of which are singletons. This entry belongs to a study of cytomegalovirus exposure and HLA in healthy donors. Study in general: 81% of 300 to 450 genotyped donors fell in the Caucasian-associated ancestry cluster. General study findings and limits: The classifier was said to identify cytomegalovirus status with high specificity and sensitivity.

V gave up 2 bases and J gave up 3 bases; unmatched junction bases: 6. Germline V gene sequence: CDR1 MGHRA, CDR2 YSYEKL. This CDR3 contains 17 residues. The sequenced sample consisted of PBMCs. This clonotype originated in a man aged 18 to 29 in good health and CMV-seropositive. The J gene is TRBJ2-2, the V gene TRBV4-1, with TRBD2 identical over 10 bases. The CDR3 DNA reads TGCGCCAGCAGCCAACCTACTAGCGGGACGTACACCGGGGAGCTGTTTTTT. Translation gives CASSQPTSGTYTGELFF.